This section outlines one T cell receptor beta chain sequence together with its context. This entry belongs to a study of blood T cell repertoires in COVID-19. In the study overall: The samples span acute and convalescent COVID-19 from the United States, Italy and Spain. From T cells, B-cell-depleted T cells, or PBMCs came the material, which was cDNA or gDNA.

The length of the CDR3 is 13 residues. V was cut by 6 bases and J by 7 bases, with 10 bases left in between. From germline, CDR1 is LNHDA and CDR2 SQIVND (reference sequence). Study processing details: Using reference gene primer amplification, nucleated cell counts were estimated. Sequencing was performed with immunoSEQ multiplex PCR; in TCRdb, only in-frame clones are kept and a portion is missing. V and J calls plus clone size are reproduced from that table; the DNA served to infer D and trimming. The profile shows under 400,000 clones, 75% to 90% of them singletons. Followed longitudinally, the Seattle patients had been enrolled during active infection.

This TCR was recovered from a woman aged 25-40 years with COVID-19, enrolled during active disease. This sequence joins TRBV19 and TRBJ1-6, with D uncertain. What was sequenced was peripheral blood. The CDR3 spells CASSHERNSPLHF. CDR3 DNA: TGTGCCAGTAGCCACGAGCGAAATTCACCCCTCCACTTT.